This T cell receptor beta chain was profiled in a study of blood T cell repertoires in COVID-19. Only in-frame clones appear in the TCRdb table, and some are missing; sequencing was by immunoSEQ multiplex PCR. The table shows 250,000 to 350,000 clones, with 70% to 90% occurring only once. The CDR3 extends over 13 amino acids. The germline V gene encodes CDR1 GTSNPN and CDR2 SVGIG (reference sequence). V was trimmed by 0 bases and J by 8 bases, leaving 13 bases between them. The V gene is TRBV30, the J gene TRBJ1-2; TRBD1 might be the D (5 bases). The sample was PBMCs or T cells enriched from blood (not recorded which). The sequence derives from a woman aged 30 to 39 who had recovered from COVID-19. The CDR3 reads CAWSVGRALGYTF. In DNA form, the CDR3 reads TGTGCCTGGAGTGTGGGCAGGGCTCTAGGCTACACCTTC.